This TCR beta chain was observed in a study of shared clonotypes between healthy human individuals. Study-wide context: Contributing individuals were two females and three males aged 18 to 49. Whole-study findings and limits: Between several donors, naive CD4 clonotypes were shared at a level of around 4.9%.

CD45RA-negative memory and CD45RA+ naive subsets were split from the CD4+ cells. Comments on this clone: Its cognate antigen is unknown.

Trimming removed 4 bases from V and 2 bases from J, with 6 bases in between. The CDR3 is 12 amino acids. CDR1 is KGHSH, CDR2 LQKENI, per germline. Replicate PCRs run on sorted subsets employed about 220 ng DNA, roughly 30,000 T cell genomes. Profiled with immunoSEQ multiplex PCR; TCRdb holds only in-frame clones, not every one. Found here are approximately 1.5 million clones, 97% to 99% of them singletons; the top ten hold approximately 0.4%. This clonotype was obtained from a young man in good health. Sequences were obtained from naive CD4+ T cells sorted from blood. As for subset: CD45RA+ positively selected. The chain recombines TRBV18 with TRBJ2-7; D not certain. Here the CDR3 DNA reads TGTGCCAGCTCACTATTAACCTACGAGCAGTACTTC. Encoded protein: CASSLLTYEQYF.